This T cell receptor (beta chain) appears in the sequencing data of a study of blood T cell repertoires in COVID-19. Source study methods: Using reference gene primer amplification, nucleated cell counts were estimated. TCRdb's copy holds only in-frame clones and misses some; the assay was immunoSEQ multiplex PCR. The DNA gave D and trimming, while V, J and clone size come from that table. The sample contains about 83,000 clones, about 86% of which appear only once. The CDR3 runs 17 residues. The receptor was isolated from an elderly woman in a cohort sampled during active or convalescent COVID-19. This chain connects TRBV21-1 to TRBJ1-5; the listed D gene, TRBD1, was not tested against the DNA. TRBV21-1 is described as a pseudogene. The source material was peripheral blood. For the CDR3, the DNA is TGTGCCAGCAGCAAAAAAGGGACACCATATAGCAATCAGCCCCAGCATTTT. Translating gives CASSKKGTPYSNQPQHF.